The 9 T cell receptor beta chains given below trace back to one sample, sequenced in a study of T-cell memory formation after mild COVID-19. TCRdb re-derived calls from the 5' RACE reads in MiXCR, one entry per CDR3 protein. The sample has roughly 130,000 distinct CDR3 sequences; roughly 6% are singletons. Sequences were obtained from PBMCs or a T cell subset sorted from them (not recorded which). These receptors originate from an adult woman who had mild COVID-19 (a few samples of this study predate the infection). Cell type and time point are not known.

In its sample, this clonotype was seen a few times. The rearrangement links TRBV7-9 to TRBJ1-1; D remains ambiguous. The germline V and J ends were trimmed by 5 bases and 3 bases, with 16 bases remaining between them. Germline loops: CDR1 SEHNR, CDR2 FQNEAQ (reference sequence). This CDR3 is 15 amino acids long. For the CDR3, the DNA is TGTGCCAGCAGCCCCAGTGGCCCTGGGGACACTGAAGCTTTCTTT. Protein sequence: CASSPSGPGDTEAFF.

This clonotype occurred many times. V usage is TRBV5-1 and J usage is TRBJ2-4, with D possibly TRBD1 on 6 matching bases. With 0 bases removed from V and 6 bases from J, the gap between germline ends came to 13 bases. CDR3 size: 15 residues. CDR1 is SGHRS and CDR2 is YFSETQ in the germline V gene. DNA of the CDR3: TGCGCCAGCAGCTTGGCTACAGGGATGGGAAACATTCAGTACTTC. It yields the protein CASSLATGMGNIQYF. Full variable domain (outside the CDR3, taken from reference TRBV5-1 and TRBJ2-4): KAGVTQTPRYLIKTRGQQVTLSCSPISGHRSVSWYQQTPGQGLQFLFEYFSETQRNKGNFPGRFSGRQFSNSRSEMNVSTLELGDSALYLCASSLATGMGNIQYFGAGTRLSVL.

This clonotype showed up many times. CDR3 nucleotides: TGTGCCAGCAGCTTAACCTCTAGCGGGATAACCTACGAGCAGTACTTC. It encodes CASSLTSSGITYEQYF. This chain connects TRBV7-2 to TRBJ2-7; 9 bases agree with TRBD2. V shed 2 bases, J shed 2 bases, and the junction held 7 bases outside the gene matches. The germline gives CDR1 SGHTA, CDR2 FQGNSA. This CDR3 has 16 amino acids.

This clonotype was seen repeatedly, ten times or more. This rearrangement joins TRBV6-5 to TRBJ2-7, with D possibly TRBD2 on 5 matching bases. This CDR3 has 14 residues. In germline, CDR1 is MNHEY, CDR2 SVGAGI. V dropped 10 bases and J dropped 3 bases, with 19 bases sitting between them. CDR3: CATSGVAPLYEQYF. CDR3 DNA sequence: TGTGCCACCTCCGGGGTCGCGCCTCTCTACGAGCAGTACTTC.

This chain connects TRBV3-1 to TRBJ1-1, with no clear D. Germline CDR1 LGHDT, CDR2 YNNKEL (reference sequence). With 1 base removed from V and 2 bases from J, the gap between germline ends came to 8 bases. The CDR3 is made up of 14 amino acids. Here the CDR3 DNA reads TGTGCCAGCAGCCAAGTGAGTAGTAACACTGAAGCTTTCTTT. Translated, it gives CASSQVSSNTEAFF.

This clonotype was recorded a few times. The chain carries TRBV4-2 and TRBJ1-5; D might be TRBD1 (5 bases). Trimming pared 1 base from V and 3 bases from J, leaving 16 bases between. The germline CDR1 and CDR2 sequences are LGHNA and YNFKEQ. The CDR3 extends over 17 amino acids. The CDR3 sequence: CASSQGTSRGSNQPQHF. The DNA of the CDR3 is TGTGCCAGCAGCCAAGGTACTTCTAGGGGCTCCAATCAGCCCCAGCATTTT.

This clonotype was picked up many times. CDR3 residues: CATSDGVNAGYGYTF. The CDR3 nucleotides read TGTGCCACCAGTGATGGCGTCAACGCCGGCTATGGCTACACCTTC. V gene TRBV24-1 combines with J gene TRBJ1-2; D uncertain. The V gene's germline CDR1 is KGHDR and CDR2 SFDVKD. The germline V and J ends were trimmed by 3 bases and 4 bases, with 14 bases remaining between them. The CDR3 spans 15 residues.

This clonotype occurred many times. The genes are TRBV10-3 and TRBJ2-3; D is unclear. This CDR3 comprises 14 residues. V lost 5 bases and J lost 0, with 9 bases in between. Germline values: CDR1 ENHRY, CDR2 SYGVKD. The DNA for the CDR3 is TGTGCCATCAGTCCCGGCTACAGCACAGATACGCAGTATTTT. Translation gives CAISPGYSTDTQYF.

This clonotype was picked up many times. This sequence joins TRBV5-1 and TRBJ1-5; D gene uncertain. V gave up 0 bases and J gave up 7 bases, with 8 bases separating them. Per the germline V gene, CDR1 is SGHRS and CDR2 is YFSETQ. The length of the CDR3 is 13 residues. CDR3 sequence reads: CASSLALGQPQHF. CDR3 in DNA: TGCGCCAGCAGCTTGGCCCTGGGCCAGCCCCAGCATTTT.